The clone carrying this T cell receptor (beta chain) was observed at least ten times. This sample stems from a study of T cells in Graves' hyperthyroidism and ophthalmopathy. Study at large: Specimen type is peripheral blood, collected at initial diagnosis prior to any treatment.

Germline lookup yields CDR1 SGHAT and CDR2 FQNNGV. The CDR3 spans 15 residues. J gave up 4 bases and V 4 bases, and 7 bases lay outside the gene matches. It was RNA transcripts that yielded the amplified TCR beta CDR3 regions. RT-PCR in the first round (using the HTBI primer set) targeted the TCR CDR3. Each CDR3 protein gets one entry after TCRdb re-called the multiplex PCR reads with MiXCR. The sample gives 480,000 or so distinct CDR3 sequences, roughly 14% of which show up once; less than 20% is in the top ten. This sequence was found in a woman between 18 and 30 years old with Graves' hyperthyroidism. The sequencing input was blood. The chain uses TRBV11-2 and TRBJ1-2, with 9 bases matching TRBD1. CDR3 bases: TGTGCCAGCAGCTCGTACAGGGGGCGCGCCTATGGCTACACCTTC. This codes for CASSSYRGRAYGYTF. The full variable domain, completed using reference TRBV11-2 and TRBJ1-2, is EAGVAQSPRYKIIEKRQSVAFWCNPISGHATLYWYQQILGQGPKLLIQFQNNGVVDDSQLPKDRFSAERLKGVDSTLKIQPAKLEDSAVYLCASSSYRGRAYGYTFGSGTRLTVV.